The T cell receptor (beta chain) under discussion was sequenced for a study of tumor-infiltrating lymphocytes in primary liver carcinoma. The CDR3 is made up of 12 amino acids. The template, 500 ng total RNA, yielded TCR beta cDNA made with a constant-region primer. Libraries of TCR beta came from three nested multiplex PCR rounds with slightly modified ARM-PCR. Primers for the first two PCR rounds were TRBV1-TRBV30 forward primers and a C-beta reverse primer (about 9 cycles per round). One entry per CDR3 protein results from TCRdb running MiXCR on the multiplex PCR reads. Among more than 70,000 distinct CDR3 sequences listed, roughly two thirds were seen once. Points on this clonotype: The junction departs from germline at one end; a sequencing error may be responsible.

Without any cell sorting, about 19-31 mg of bulk tissue yielded co-extracted RNA and DNA. The chain uses TRBV12-3 or TRBV12-4 and TRBJ1-3; D might be TRBD1 (5 bases). The sequence was collected from a man aged 35 to 55 with primary liver carcinoma and hepatitis B virus infection. Sequencing input: tumor-adjacent normal liver tissue. CDR3 region: CANRTTGNTTYF. The DNA of the CDR3 is TGTGCCAACAGGACGACTGGAAACACCACATATTTT.